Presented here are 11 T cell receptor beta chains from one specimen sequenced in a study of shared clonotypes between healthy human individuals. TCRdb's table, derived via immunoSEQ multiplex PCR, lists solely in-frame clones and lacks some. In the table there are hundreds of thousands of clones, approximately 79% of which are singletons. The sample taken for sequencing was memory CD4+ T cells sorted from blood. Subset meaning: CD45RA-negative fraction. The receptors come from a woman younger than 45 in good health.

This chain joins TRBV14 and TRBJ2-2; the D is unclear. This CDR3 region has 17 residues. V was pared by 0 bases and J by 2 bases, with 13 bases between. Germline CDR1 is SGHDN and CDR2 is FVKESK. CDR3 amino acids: CASSQDRQWRNTGELFF. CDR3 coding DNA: TGTGCCAGCAGCCAAGATCGGCAATGGCGAAACACCGGGGAGCTGTTTTTT.

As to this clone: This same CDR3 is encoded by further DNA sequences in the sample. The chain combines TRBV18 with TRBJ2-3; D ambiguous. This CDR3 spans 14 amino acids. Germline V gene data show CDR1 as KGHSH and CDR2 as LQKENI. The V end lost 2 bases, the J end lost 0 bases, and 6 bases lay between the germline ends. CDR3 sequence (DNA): TGTGCCAGCTCACCAAGCAGGAGCACAGATACGCAGTATTTT. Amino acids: CASSPSRSTDTQYF.

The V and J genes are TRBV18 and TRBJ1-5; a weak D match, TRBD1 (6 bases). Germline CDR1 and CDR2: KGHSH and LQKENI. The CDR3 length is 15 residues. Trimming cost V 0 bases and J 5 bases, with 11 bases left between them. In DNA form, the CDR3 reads TGTGCCAGCTCACCACCGTTTTCAGGGGATCAGCCCCAGCATTTT. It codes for CASSPPFSGDQPQHF.

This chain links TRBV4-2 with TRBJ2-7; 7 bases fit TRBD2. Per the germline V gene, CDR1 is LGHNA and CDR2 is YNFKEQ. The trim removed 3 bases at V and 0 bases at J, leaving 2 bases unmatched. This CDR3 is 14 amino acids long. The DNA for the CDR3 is TGTGCCAGCAGCCAGGGCGGGAGCTCCTACGAGCAGTACTTC. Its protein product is CASSQGGSSYEQYF.

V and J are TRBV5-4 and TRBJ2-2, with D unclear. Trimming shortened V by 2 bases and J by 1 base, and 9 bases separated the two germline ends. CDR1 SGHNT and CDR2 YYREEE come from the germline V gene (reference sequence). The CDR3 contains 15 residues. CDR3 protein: CASSFGQKNTGELFF. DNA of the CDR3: TGTGCCAGCAGCTTCGGGCAGAAGAACACCGGGGAGCTGTTTTTT.

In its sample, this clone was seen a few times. The CDR3 DNA sequence: TGTGCCAGCAGCCACAGACAGGGAAGCGTTTTCTCTGGAAACACCATATATTTT. Encoded protein: CASSHRQGSVFSGNTIYF. The chain recombines TRBV4-2 with TRBJ1-3; 7 bases fit TRBD1. The CDR3 has 18 residues. The junction had 11 bases not matched to a gene; V was cut back by 3 bases and J by 0 bases. In germline, CDR1 is LGHNA, CDR2 YNFKEQ.

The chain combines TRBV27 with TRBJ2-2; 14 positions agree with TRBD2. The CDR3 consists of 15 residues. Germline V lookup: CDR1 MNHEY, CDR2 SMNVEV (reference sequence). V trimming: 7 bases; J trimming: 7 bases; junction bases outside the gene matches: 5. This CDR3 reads CASTLGLAGVGELFF. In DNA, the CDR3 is TGTGCCAGCACCCTGGGACTAGCGGGAGTCGGGGAGCTGTTTTTT.

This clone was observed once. CDR3 sequence (DNA): TGTGCCAGTAGTATCGGGAAGGAGACCCAGTACTTC. Encoded protein: CASSIGKETQYF. The chain uses TRBV19 and TRBJ2-5; maybe TRBD2 (5 bases). Deletions cut 3 bases from V and 5 bases from J, with 7 bases between. CDR3 length: 12 residues. Germline-derived CDR1 and CDR2 are LNHDA and SQIVND (reference sequence).

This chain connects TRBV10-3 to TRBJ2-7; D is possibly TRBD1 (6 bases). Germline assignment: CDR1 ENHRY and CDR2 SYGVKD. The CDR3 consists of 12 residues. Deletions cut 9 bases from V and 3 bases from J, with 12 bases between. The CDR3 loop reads CAIAGTSYEQYF. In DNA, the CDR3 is TGTGCCATTGCCGGGACAAGCTACGAGCAGTACTTC.

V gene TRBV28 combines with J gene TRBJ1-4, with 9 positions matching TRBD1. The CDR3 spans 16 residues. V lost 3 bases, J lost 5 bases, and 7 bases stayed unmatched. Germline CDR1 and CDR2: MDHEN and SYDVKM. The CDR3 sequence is CASSFLGTGRNEKLFF. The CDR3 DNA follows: TGTGCCAGCAGTTTTCTGGGGACAGGGAGAAATGAAAAACTGTTTTTT.

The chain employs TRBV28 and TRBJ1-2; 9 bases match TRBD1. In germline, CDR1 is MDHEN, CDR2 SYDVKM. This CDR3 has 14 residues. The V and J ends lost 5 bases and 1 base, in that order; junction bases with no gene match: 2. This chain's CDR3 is CASSTGGDNYGYTF. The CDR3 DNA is TGTGCCAGCAGTACAGGGGGCGATAACTATGGCTACACCTTC.